These 8 T cell receptor beta chains originate from one sample sequenced in a study of glioma-infiltrating T cells after dendritic cell vaccination. The data were produced by immunoSEQ multiplex PCR, yet TCRdb's version contains in-frame clones alone and is incomplete. The sample includes under 100,000 clones, over 75% of them seen just once. The sample consisted of blood, taken before dendritic cell vaccination. Receptors were obtained from a human donor with glioblastoma.

This chain connects TRBV30 to TRBJ1-2; 7 bases line up with TRBD1. This CDR3 comprises 17 residues. The V gene end was trimmed by 2 bases and the J gene end by 1 base; junction bases not matched to a gene: 13. Germline CDR1 is GTSNPN and CDR2 is SVGIG (reference sequence). The CDR3 loop is CAWSPTQGSAFNYGYTF. CDR3 sequence (DNA): TGTGCCTGGAGTCCCACACAGGGGTCTGCCTTTAACTATGGCTACACCTTC.

This clone was counted between two and nine times. This chain uses TRBV5-5 with TRBJ2-3; 12 bases fit TRBD1. Trimming took 3 bases from V and 6 from J; bases not matched to a gene: 5. The germline V gene encodes CDR1 SGHKS and CDR2 YYEKEE (reference sequence). This CDR3 has 15 amino acids. The CDR3: CASSYGTGGLDTQYF. CDR3 in DNA: TGTGCCAGCAGCTACGGGACAGGGGGCCTTGATACGCAGTATTTT.

J is TRBJ1-1 and V is TRBV6-6; the D gene is possibly TRBD1 (5 bases). Germline CDR1 is MNHNY and CDR2 is SVGAGI (reference sequence). Trimming removed 8 bases at V and 4 bases at J, with 17 bases between. This CDR3 has 14 residues. The CDR3 sequence: CASPPGGAGTEAFF. CDR3 bases: TGTGCCAGCCCCCCCGGGGGAGCGGGCACTGAAGCTTTCTTT.

The CDR3 is CASSPGTEGRETQYF. CDR3 in DNA: TGCGCCAGCAGCCCCGGGACAGAAGGGCGAGAGACCCAGTACTTC. The genes are TRBV5-1 and TRBJ2-5; 7 positions agree with TRBD1. The germline V gene has CDR1 SGHRS and CDR2 YFSETQ. This CDR3 comprises 15 residues. V lost 4 bases to trimming and J lost 4 bases; unmatched junction nucleotides: 10.

The V call is TRBV5-1, the J call TRBJ2-7; 8 bases are shared with TRBD1. Germline values: CDR1 SGHRS, CDR2 YFSETQ. The V and J ends lost 2 bases and 2 bases, in that order; junction bases with no gene match: 3. This CDR3 has 14 residues. Here the CDR3 reads CASSLTGGTYEQYF. In DNA form, the CDR3 reads TGCGCCAGCAGCTTAACAGGGGGTACCTACGAGCAGTACTTC.

The rearrangement links TRBV7-9 to TRBJ1-1, with a tentative D call TRBD1 (5 bases). This CDR3 region has 15 residues. Germline CDR1 reads SEHNR; CDR2 reads FQNEAQ (reference sequence). V was cut by 1 base and J by 1 base, with 10 bases left in between. CDR3 in amino acids: CASSLGYQGNTEAFF. For the CDR3, the DNA is TGTGCCAGCAGCTTAGGGTACCAGGGGAACACTGAAGCTTTCTTT. The whole variable domain, filled in from reference TRBV7-9 and TRBJ1-1, reads DTGVSQNPRHKITKRGQNVTFRCDPISEHNRLYWYRQTLGQGPEFLTYFQNEAQLEKSRLLSDRFSAERPKGSFSTLEIQRTEQGDSAMYLCASSLGYQGNTEAFFGQGTRLTVV.

This chain uses TRBV29-1 with TRBJ2-7; 9 bases map to TRBD1. CDR1 and CDR2 (germline): SQVTM, ANQGSEA. The CDR3 spans 13 residues. Trimming at V came to 6 bases and at J to 2 bases, leaving 5 bases not matched to a gene. CDR3 sequence: CSVWDREPYEQYF. The DNA of the CDR3 is TGCAGCGTGTGGGACAGGGAGCCCTACGAGCAGTACTTC.

This rearrangement joins TRBV2 to TRBJ1-1; D uncertain. CDR3 size: 13 residues. V was trimmed by 6 bases and J by 0 bases, leaving 8 bases between them. Looked up from germline, CDR1 is SNHLY and CDR2 is FYNNEI. The CDR3 DNA follows: TGTGCCAGCAGCCCATACATGAACACTGAAGCTTTCTTT. This encodes CASSPYMNTEAFF.